This passage covers 7 T cell receptor beta chains from one sample sequenced in a study of shared clonotypes between healthy human individuals. Cells designated naive CD8 were CD45RO-negative and were positively selected for CCR7, with terminally differentiated effector memory CD45RA+ cells excluded. Libraries were prepared by immunoSEQ multiplex PCR; TCRdb keeps only in-frame clonotypes and omits some of them. The table includes 2 million to 2.5 million clones, 85% to 95% detected once. The sequencing input was naive CD8+ T cells sorted from blood. Every receptor here comes from a young man in good health.

The rearrangement uses TRBV30 and TRBJ2-3; 13 bases agree with TRBD2. Germline V CDR1 and CDR2: GTSNPN, SVGIG (reference sequence). J was trimmed by 5 bases and V by 2 bases; bases with no gene match: 7. This CDR3 region has 16 residues. This CDR3 is CAWSWTSGGAGDTQYF. In DNA form, the CDR3 reads TGTGCCTGGAGTTGGACTAGCGGGGGTGCGGGAGATACGCAGTATTTT.

The chain is built from TRBV6-1 and TRBJ1-3; D may be TRBD1 (5 bases). The length of the CDR3 is 15 residues. The germline V gene has CDR1 MNHNS and CDR2 SASEGT. V lost 1 base to trimming and J lost 2 bases, with 9 bases between them. CDR3: CASSEDQGAGNTIYF. In DNA, the CDR3 is TGTGCCAGCAGTGAAGACCAGGGAGCTGGAAACACCATATATTTT.

The chain has TRBV27 and TRBJ2-1, with 11 bases aligning to TRBD2. The CDR3 runs 15 residues. Germline V lookup: CDR1 MNHEY, CDR2 SMNVEV (reference sequence). With 5 bases clipped from V and 0 bases from J, the junction kept 0 bases outside the gene matches. This CDR3 reads CASSGLAGSYNEQFF. In nucleotides, the CDR3 is TGTGCCAGCAGTGGACTAGCGGGCTCCTACAATGAGCAGTTCTTC.

This chain uses TRBV4-1 with TRBJ1-5; the D gene is possibly TRBD1 (5 bases). This CDR3 has 16 amino acids. The V end was cut by 1 base, the J end by 8 bases, with 18 bases between. CDR1 and CDR2 from the germline V gene are MGHRA and YSYEKL. In nucleotides, the CDR3 is TGCGCCAGCAGCCAAGGGGACTTCCCCGACCTGGAGCCCCAGCATTTT. It yields the protein CASSQGDFPDLEPQHF.

The chain recombines TRBV6-5 with TRBJ2-7, with 7 nucleotides matching TRBD2. Per the germline V gene, CDR1 is MNHEY and CDR2 is SVGAGI. The ends lost 0 bases at V and 0 bases at J; junction bases unmatched: 5. This CDR3 has 16 residues. CDR3 bases: TGTGCCAGCAGTTACTCATTAGCGGGCCCCTCCTACGAGCAGTACTTC. Protein sequence: CASSYSLAGPSYEQYF.

The CDR3 DNA reads as TGCGCCAGCAGCCAAGACCGGGACACCTCCTTCACCGGGGAGCTGTTTTTT. Its translation is CASSQDRDTSFTGELFF. The chain employs TRBV4-3 and TRBJ2-2; possible D gene TRBD1, 6 bases. Trimming removed 0 bases from V and 4 bases from J, with 15 bases in between. CDR1 is LGHNA, CDR2 YSLEER, per germline. CDR3 length equals 17 residues.

In this sample, this clone turned up once. The gene calls are TRBV27 and TRBJ1-5; D unresolved. The ends were cut back, 3 bases at V and 7 bases at J, with 13 bases in the middle. The CDR3 spans 14 residues. Per germline, CDR1 MNHEY and CDR2 SMNVEV (reference sequence). In DNA, the CDR3 is TGTGCCAGCAGTTTGTCGACGGTTTACCAGCCCCAGCATTTT. Encoded protein: CASSLSTVYQPQHF.